The 25 T cell receptor beta chains below all came from one sample that was sequenced in a study of T-cell reconstitution after alpha-beta-depleted transplantation in children. TCRbeta library construction was performed incorporating unique molecular identifiers. TCRdb re-derived calls from the PCR reads in MiXCR, one entry per CDR3 protein. The sample has 450,000 to 600,000 distinct CDR3 sequences; about 10% are singletons. The input for sequencing was PBMCs, taken before TCRalphabeta/CD19-depleted stem cell transplant. All receptors derive from a child aged 2 to 9 with inherited bone marrow failure, due to receive a stem cell transplant.

This clonotype was detected ten times or more. This chain uses TRBV20-1 with TRBJ1-4; D unresolved. CDR3 length: 13 residues. Trimming removed 3 bases from V and 4 bases from J, with 9 bases in between. Germline V lookup: CDR1 DFQATT, CDR2 SNEGSKA (reference sequence). This chain's CDR3 is CSASKQLNEKLFF. The CDR3 DNA reads as TGCAGTGCTAGTAAACAGCTTAATGAAAAACTGTTTTTT.

The table lists this clonotype with a few counts. V is TRBV5-1 and J is TRBJ2-7; D uncertain. Germline-derived CDR1 and CDR2 are SGHRS and YFSETQ. The CDR3 has 16 residues. Trimming shortened V by 0 bases and J by 0 bases, and 13 bases separated the two germline ends. CDR3 residues: CASSLDGRQTSYEQYF. In DNA, the CDR3 is TGCGCCAGCAGCTTGGATGGCCGCCAGACCTCCTACGAGCAGTACTTC.

About this clonotype: A far bigger clonotype differs at one base, so this is likely a read error. This sequence joins TRBV27 and TRBJ1-5; 9 positions match TRBD1. Germline CDR1 MNHEY, CDR2 SMNVEV (reference sequence). The length of the CDR3 is 14 residues. CDR3 in DNA: TGTGCCAGCAGTTCCACAGGGGGCAATCAGCACCAGCATTTT. The encoded protein is CASSSTGGNQHQHF.

This clonotype has ten or more counts. This chain joins TRBV4-3 and TRBJ2-2; D gene unclear. V was clipped by 1 base and J by 4 bases, with 10 bases between them. In germline, CDR1 is LGHNA, CDR2 YSLEER. This CDR3 spans 15 amino acids. For the CDR3, the DNA is TGCGCCAGCAGCCAAGTCTGGGAAAGCACCGGGGAGCTGTTTTTT. As protein: CASSQVWESTGELFF.

This clonotype has ten or more counts. This chain joins TRBV27 and TRBJ2-7; D not certain. Deletions cut 8 bases from V and 0 bases from J, with 11 bases between. The length of the CDR3 is 13 residues. Germline V lookup: CDR1 MNHEY, CDR2 SMNVEV (reference sequence). The CDR3 protein is CASGVAVSYEQYF. In DNA form, the CDR3 reads TGTGCCAGCGGAGTCGCGGTCTCCTACGAGCAGTACTTC.

For this clonotype: It may be a read error: a sequence one base away is much more abundant. The V gene is TRBV6-1, the J gene TRBJ2-7; D unresolved. The length of the CDR3 is 16 residues. Germline V gene lookup returns CDR1 MNHNS and CDR2 SASEGT. With 3 bases removed from V and 3 bases from J, the gap between germline ends came to 18 bases. CDR3 region: CASSDAEQPPGYEQYF. CDR3 DNA: TGTGCCAGCAGTGATGCAGAACAGCCCCCGGGCTACGAGCAGTACTTC.

As concerns this clonotype: One junction end does not reproduce the germline sequence, and a read error may be involved. The CDR3 loop reads CCARKPGLAGVFSNEQFF. For the CDR3, the DNA is TGCTGTGCTAGAAAACCGGGACTAGCGGGAGTGTTCTCCAATGAGCAGTTCTTC. V and J are TRBV20-1 and TRBJ2-1; 14 bases are shared with TRBD2. From germline, CDR1 is DFQATT and CDR2 SNEGSKA (reference sequence). CDR3 length: 18 residues.

This clonotype was recorded once. Just one base apart from a much larger clone, this may be a read error. The chain combines TRBV9 with TRBJ2-2; the D gene is possibly TRBD1 (8 bases). The V gene's germline CDR1 is SGDLS and CDR2 YYNGEE. The CDR3 is 15 amino acids. The DNA for the CDR3 is TGTGCCAGCAGCTTTTGGGACAGGTTCGGCGGGGGGCTGTTTTTT. This sequence encodes CASSFWDRFGGGLFF.

The table lists this clonotype with many counts. The V call is TRBV29-1, the J call TRBJ1-5; D is undetermined. This CDR3 comprises 12 residues. V was trimmed by 6 bases and J by 0 bases, leaving 6 bases between them. Germline V lookup: CDR1 SQVTM, CDR2 ANQGSEA. The CDR3 DNA is TGCAGCGTCGCCATTAGCAATCAGCCCCAGCATTTT. Its protein product is CSVAISNQPQHF.

The chain employs TRBV6-5 and TRBJ2-7; D is undetermined. CDR1 is MNHEY, CDR2 SVGAGI, per germline. Trimming stripped 0 bases from V and 3 bases from J, with 6 bases between. The CDR3 consists of 13 residues. The chain's CDR3 is CASSYSEYYEQYF. CDR3 coding DNA: TGTGCCAGCAGTTACTCCGAATACTACGAGCAGTACTTC.

This clonotype has a count of ten or more. V is TRBV6-2 or TRBV6-3 and J is TRBJ2-7; D is possibly TRBD1 (6 bases). Germline CDR1 reads MNHEY; CDR2 reads SVGEGT. The CDR3 totals 17 residues. V gave up 2 bases and J gave up 2 bases, with 19 bases separating them. The CDR3 protein is CASSYGVEGETPYEQYF. CDR3 DNA sequence: TGTGCCAGCAGTTACGGGGTAGAGGGGGAGACCCCCTACGAGCAGTACTTC.

This clonotype came up many times. V usage is TRBV6-2 or TRBV6-3 and J usage is TRBJ2-6; D is ambiguous. Germline V gives CDR1 MNHEY, CDR2 SVGEGT. V was trimmed by 4 bases and J by 0 bases, leaving 4 bases between them. The CDR3 has 14 residues. CDR3 bases: TGTGCCAGCAGTTTCTTCTCTGGGGCCAACGTCCTGACTTTC. Protein: CASSFFSGANVLTF.

This clonotype was seen more than once but under ten times. This sequence joins TRBV18 and TRBJ2-1; 8 nucleotides align to TRBD2. The germline gives CDR1 KGHSH, CDR2 LQKENI. V lost 4 bases to trimming and J lost 7 bases; unmatched junction nucleotides: 9. The CDR3 length is 15 residues. CDR3 sequence: CASSRNQREINEQFF. For the CDR3, the DNA is TGTGCCAGCTCACGAAACCAGCGGGAGATTAATGAGCAGTTCTTC.

This clonotype was seen ten or more times. The V and J genes are TRBV29-1 and TRBJ2-3; 8 bases match TRBD2. V shed 6 bases, J shed 4 bases, and the junction held 12 bases outside the gene matches. The germline V gene encodes CDR1 SQVTM and CDR2 ANQGSEA. The CDR3 extends over 15 amino acids. This CDR3 is CSVSTGGMWADTQYF. For the CDR3, the DNA is TGCAGCGTCTCGACGGGAGGGATGTGGGCAGATACGCAGTATTTT.

The table lists this clonotype with a few counts. V is TRBV7-2 and J is TRBJ1-6, with TRBD1 matching over 10 bases. Germline CDR1 and CDR2: SGHTA and FQGNSA. V shed 5 bases, J shed 10 bases, and the junction held 8 bases outside the gene matches. The CDR3 extends over 15 amino acids. CDR3 sequence: CASSPRTGGGSPLHF. CDR3 nucleotides: TGTGCCAGCAGCCCCAGGACAGGGGGAGGGTCACCCCTCCACTTT.

This sequence joins TRBV5-1 and TRBJ2-3; a possible D gene is TRBD2 (6 bases). V was cut by 2 bases and J by 2 bases, with 12 bases left in between. This CDR3 region has 15 residues. Germline V gene sequence: CDR1 SGHRS, CDR2 YFSETQ. The CDR3 region has the DNA TGCGCCAGCAGCTTCGTGGGAGGTAACACAGATACGCAGTATTTT. This gives the protein CASSFVGGNTDTQYF.

The gene calls are TRBV11-2 and TRBJ2-7; 14 bases are shared with TRBD2. This CDR3 has 18 residues. Looked up from germline, CDR1 is SGHAT and CDR2 is FQNNGV. After removal of 4 bases from V and 5 bases from J, the junction contained 13 bases not matched to a gene. DNA for the CDR3: TGTGCCAGCAGCTCATACCTCGGGACTAGCGGGAGTCGGAACGAGCAGTACTTC. Translated, it gives CASSSYLGTSGSRNEQYF.

This clonotype was counted ten times or more. V gene TRBV5-1 combines with J gene TRBJ2-1; TRBD2 aligns across 11 bases. Germline lookup yields CDR1 SGHRS and CDR2 YFSETQ. The trim removed 4 bases at V and 6 bases at J, leaving 12 bases unmatched. The CDR3 is made up of 17 amino acids. The CDR3 bases are TGCGCCAGCAGCCCGATGCAGACTAGCGGGATTTTCAATGAGCAGTTCTTC. Translating gives CASSPMQTSGIFNEQFF.

This clonotype appeared many times. The CDR3 coding sequence is TGTGCCAGCAGTTTAGAAGCAGGGGAGGGCACCGGGGAGCTGTTTTTT. Protein sequence: CASSLEAGEGTGELFF. The rearrangement links TRBV27 to TRBJ2-2; D possibly corresponds to TRBD2 (7 bases). The germline V gene has CDR1 MNHEY and CDR2 SMNVEV (reference sequence). This CDR3 has 16 amino acids. The V end was cut by 2 bases, the J end by 4 bases, with 14 bases between.

This clonotype was observed many times. V gene TRBV7-2 combines with J gene TRBJ2-3; D call uncertain. CDR3 length: 16 amino acids. V was cut by 3 bases and J by 4 bases, with 17 bases left in between. The germline CDR1 and CDR2 sequences are SGHTA and FQGNSA. As DNA, the CDR3 is TGTGCCAGCAGCTTGGTGTTTGGCCCCTCGGCAGATACGCAGTATTTT. This encodes CASSLVFGPSADTQYF. The full variable domain, in which reference TRBV7-2 and TRBJ2-3 provide the parts outside the CDR3, is GAGVSQSPSNKVTEKGKDVELRCDPISGHTALYWYRQSLGQGLEFLIYFQGNSAPDKSGLPSDRFSAERTGGSVSTLTIQRTQQEDSAVYLCASSLVFGPSADTQYFGPGTRLTVL.

This clonotype has ten or more counts. This chain joins TRBV27 and TRBJ2-2; TRBD2 aligns across 8 bases. Per the germline V gene, CDR1 is MNHEY and CDR2 is SMNVEV (reference sequence). Trimming took 6 bases from V and 6 from J; bases not matched to a gene: 9. The CDR3 has 15 amino acids. In DNA form, the CDR3 reads TGTGCCAGCAGCTACCTTCAGGGACTAGCCGGGGAGCTGTTTTTT. Protein sequence: CASSYLQGLAGELFF.

This clonotype was recorded many times. This chain connects TRBV20-1 to TRBJ1-6; perhaps TRBD1 as D (5 bases). The length of the CDR3 is 14 residues. CDR1 DFQATT and CDR2 SNEGSKA come from the germline V gene (reference sequence). V shed 2 bases and J shed 4 bases, with 9 bases lying between them. CDR3 in amino acids: CSARPTVYNSPLHF. CDR3 nucleotides: TGCAGTGCTAGACCGACAGTTTATAATTCACCCCTCCACTTT.

The table lists this clonotype with many counts. The chain carries TRBV5-1 and TRBJ2-7; 8 bases align to TRBD1. J was trimmed by 2 bases and V by 4 bases; bases with no gene match: 8. Germline CDR1 is SGHRS and CDR2 is YFSETQ. The CDR3 covers 15 residues. CDR3 loop: CASSPDRGWPYEQYF. The CDR3 DNA follows: TGCGCCAGCAGCCCTGACAGGGGTTGGCCCTACGAGCAGTACTTC.

This clonotype was counted at least ten times. The chain recombines TRBV5-1 with TRBJ1-1; the D is unclear. The ends were cut back, 0 bases at V and 1 base at J, with 7 bases in the middle. The CDR3 runs 14 residues. The V gene's germline CDR1 is SGHRS and CDR2 YFSETQ. The CDR3 here is CASSLVAENTEAFF. Written as DNA, the CDR3 is TGCGCCAGCAGCTTGGTAGCAGAGAACACTGAAGCTTTCTTT.

This clonotype appeared many times. This chain uses TRBV10-3 with TRBJ2-3; D is unclear. The V gene lost 3 bases and the J gene lost 5 bases, with 3 bases spanning the gap. This CDR3 contains 11 residues. Looked up from germline, CDR1 is ENHRY and CDR2 is SYGVKD. The CDR3 nucleotides read TGTGCCATCAGTGAAGGAGATACGCAGTATTTT. As protein: CAISEGDTQYF.